Each of the 28 T cell receptor beta chains below was sequenced from the same sample in a study of sequential checkpoint blockade in melanoma. Treatment of the sample: randomized to nivolumab then ipilimumab (arm A) or the reverse (arm B). Data came from immunoSEQ multiplex PCR; TCRdb stores just in-frame clones and leaves some out. The sample includes 8,100 or so clones, approximately 30% of them seen just once. The source was tumor tissue (inferred from file names), collected from a patient given nivolumab and ipilimumab in sequence. These receptors were collected from a human donor with melanoma.

The rearrangement uses TRBV5-1 and TRBJ2-2; 7 positions match TRBD1. CDR1 is SGHRS and CDR2 is YFSETQ in the germline V gene. The CDR3 length is 15 residues. The V gene end was trimmed by 5 bases and the J gene end by 1 base; junction bases not matched to a gene: 5. CDR3: CASSRDRVNTGELFF. CDR3 bases: TGCGCCAGCAGTAGAGACAGGGTGAACACCGGGGAGCTGTTTTTT.

This CDR3 is CASSSGQPQETQYF. DNA of the CDR3: TGCGCCAGCAGCTCTGGACAGCCTCAAGAGACCCAGTACTTC. The chain recombines TRBV5-1 with TRBJ2-5; a weak D match, TRBD1 (6 bases). Germline-derived CDR1 and CDR2 are SGHRS and YFSETQ. The CDR3 extends over 14 amino acids. Trimming left V 3 bases short and J 2 bases short, with 11 bases between. The full variable domain, in which reference TRBV5-1 and TRBJ2-5 provide the parts outside the CDR3, is KAGVTQTPRYLIKTRGQQVTLSCSPISGHRSVSWYQQTPGQGLQFLFEYFSETQRNKGNFPGRFSGRQFSNSRSEMNVSTLELGDSALYLCASSSGQPQETQYFGPGTRLLVL.

The V call is TRBV19, the J call TRBJ1-1; D may be TRBD1 (6 bases). CDR1 is LNHDA, CDR2 SQIVND, per germline (reference sequence). The CDR3 runs 16 residues. V dropped 5 bases and J dropped 4 bases, with 20 bases sitting between them. The CDR3 protein is CASSPGARGRRTEAFF. Written as DNA, the CDR3 is TGTGCCAGTAGTCCCGGCGCCAGGGGTCGGCGCACTGAAGCTTTCTTT.

This clone showed up many times. V is TRBV12-5 and J is TRBJ1-1; no reliable D call. This CDR3 has 15 residues. The germline gives CDR1 LGHNT, CDR2 FRNRAP. The CDR3 DNA follows: TGTGCCAGCACCCGGAGTCCGCCCACGAACACTGAAGCTTTCTTT. Translation: CASTRSPPTNTEAFF.

The CDR3 region is CATRLAGGDTDTQYF. The CDR3, as DNA: TGTGCCACCCGATTAGCGGGAGGAGACACAGATACGCAGTATTTT. The J gene is TRBJ2-3, the V gene TRBV6-8; TRBD2 matches at 10 bases. The germline V gene has CDR1 MNHGY and CDR2 SAAAGT. The CDR3 contains 15 residues. V trimming: 10 bases; J trimming: 2 bases; junction bases outside the gene matches: 9.

This clone occurred many times. The rearrangement uses TRBV11-3 and TRBJ2-5; TRBD2 might be the D (6 bases). The germline CDR1 and CDR2 sequences are SGHNT and YENEEA. V was clipped by 2 bases and J by 0 bases, with 25 bases between them. This CDR3 has 20 amino acids. CDR3 sequence: CASSLNSPRLAREYQETQYF. Written as DNA, the CDR3 is TGTGCCAGCAGCTTAAACTCCCCCCGTCTAGCGAGGGAATACCAAGAGACCCAGTACTTC. Full variable domain (outside the CDR3, taken from reference TRBV11-3 and TRBJ2-5): EAGVVQSPRYKIIEKKQPVAFWCNPISGHNTLYWYLQNLGQGPELLIRYENEEAVDDSQLPKDRFSAERLKGVDSTLKIQPAELGDSAVYLCASSLNSPRLAREYQETQYFGPGTRLLVL.

This clone has a count of ten or more. The V gene is TRBV11-3, the J gene TRBJ1-1; D remains ambiguous. Looked up from germline, CDR1 is SGHNT and CDR2 is YENEEA. The length of the CDR3 is 15 residues. Trimming left V 1 base short and J 5 bases short, with 14 bases between. CDR3 region: CASSLGRAVGTEAFF. The CDR3, as DNA: TGTGCCAGCAGCTTAGGGCGGGCTGTAGGAACTGAAGCTTTCTTT.

A few counts support this clone. The chain combines TRBV30 with TRBJ1-1, with 9 bases identical to TRBD1. V shed 4 bases and J 7 bases; nucleotides not matched to a gene: 7. The germline gives CDR1 GTSNPN, CDR2 SVGIG (reference sequence). The CDR3 is 13 amino acids. The CDR3 DNA sequence: TGTGCCTGGACACGGGGACAGGGCAGTGAAGCTTTCTTT. Protein product: CAWTRGQGSEAFF.

This chain links TRBV29-1 with TRBJ2-1, with TRBD2 matching over 11 bases. Germline V lookup: CDR1 SQVTM, CDR2 ANQGSEA. This CDR3 is 16 amino acids long. V was pared by 6 bases and J by 0 bases, with 7 bases of the junction left unmatched. As DNA, the CDR3 is TGCAGCGTGACGGGACTAGCGGAAAGCTCCTACAATGAGCAGTTCTTC. Amino acid sequence: CSVTGLAESSYNEQFF.

The chain carries TRBV6-8 and TRBJ2-7; weak D call: TRBD2 (7 bases). This CDR3 is built from 13 residues. Germline V CDR1 and CDR2: MNHGY, SAAAGT. Trimming removed 4 bases at V and 6 bases at J, with 13 bases between. CDR3 nucleotides: TGTGCCAGCAGTTTTGGGGCGGGGGCCGAGCAGTACTTC. It is translated as CASSFGAGAEQYF.

Only a few counts were recorded for this clone. This sequence joins TRBV11-3 and TRBJ2-1; 9 bases fit TRBD2. Germline CDR1 reads SGHNT; CDR2 reads YENEEA. This CDR3 comprises 15 residues. V lost 5 bases to trimming and J lost 3 bases; unmatched junction nucleotides: 5. DNA for the CDR3: TGTGCCAGCAGCGCTAGCGGGACGGGCTACAATGAGCAGTTCTTC. This translates into CASSASGTGYNEQFF.

V gene TRBV11-3 combines with J gene TRBJ2-3; 9 bases align to TRBD2. This CDR3 is 18 amino acids long. Germline CDR1 SGHNT, CDR2 YENEEA. After removal of 5 bases from V and 2 bases from J, the junction contained 14 bases not matched to a gene. DNA of the CDR3: TGTGCCAGCAGCCAACCCAGGGGTAGCGGGGGATCCACAGATACGCAGTATTTT. This codes for CASSQPRGSGGSTDTQYF. Full variable domain (outside the CDR3, taken from reference TRBV11-3 and TRBJ2-3): EAGVVQSPRYKIIEKKQPVAFWCNPISGHNTLYWYLQNLGQGPELLIRYENEEAVDDSQLPKDRFSAERLKGVDSTLKIQPAELGDSAVYLCASSQPRGSGGSTDTQYFGPGTRLTVL.

This clone was counted a few times. The chain combines TRBV1 with TRBJ2-2; TRBD2, the table's D call, was not compared with the DNA. TRBV1 corresponds to a pseudogene. The CDR3 runs 17 residues. The CDR3 sequence: CASSQDALAVNTGELFF. CDR3 in DNA: TGCGCCAGCAGCCAAGATGCACTAGCGGTGAACACCGGGGAGCTGTTTTTT.

This clone was seen a few times. The chain uses TRBV30 and TRBJ2-2; 15 positions match TRBD2. V dropped 8 bases and J dropped 4; count of bases not matched to a gene: 11. There are 17 residues in the CDR3. CDR1 is GTSNPN and CDR2 is SVGIG in the germline V gene (reference sequence). The CDR3 DNA reads as TGTGCCCTACCCTCGGGACTAGCGGGAGGTTCCACCGGGGAGCTGTTTTTT. Translation: CALPSGLAGGSTGELFF. Based on the CDR3 plus reference TRBV30 and TRBJ2-2, the full variable domain is SQTIHQWPATLVQPVGSPLSLECTVEGTSNPNLYWYRQAAGRGLQLLFYSVGIGQISSEVPQNLSASRPQDRQFILSSKKLLLSDSGFYLCALPSGLAGGSTGELFFGEGSRLTVL.

Ten or more counts support this clone. The V and J genes are TRBV11-3 and TRBJ1-5, with D perhaps TRBD1 (6 bases). The CDR3 has 14 amino acids. In germline, CDR1 is SGHNT, CDR2 YENEEA. Trimming took off 3 bases at V and 3 bases at J, with 9 bases between the two ends. For the CDR3, the DNA is TGTGCCAGCAGCTTGACAGGAGACAATCAGCCCCAGCATTTT. Translating gives CASSLTGDNQPQHF. The full variable domain, with the rest looked up from reference TRBV11-3 and TRBJ1-5, is EAGVVQSPRYKIIEKKQPVAFWCNPISGHNTLYWYLQNLGQGPELLIRYENEEAVDDSQLPKDRFSAERLKGVDSTLKIQPAELGDSAVYLCASSLTGDNQPQHFGDGTRLSIL.

The rearrangement links TRBV29-1 to TRBJ2-3; 10 nucleotides line up with TRBD1. Trimming cost V 8 bases and J 6 bases; bases outside gene matches: 5. The germline V gene encodes CDR1 SQVTM and CDR2 ANQGSEA. The CDR3 covers 12 residues. CDR3 in DNA: TGCAGCATGGGACAGGGGTACGATACGCAGTATTTT. Its protein is CSMGQGYDTQYF.

This clone showed up just a few times. The V gene is TRBV10-3, the J gene TRBJ2-1; TRBD1 agrees at 9 bases. CDR1 and CDR2 (germline): ENHRY, SYGVKD. J lost 7 bases, V lost 3 bases, and 4 bases had no gene match. The CDR3 covers 14 residues. CDR3 residues: CAISEGQGRNEQFF. The CDR3 region has the DNA TGTGCCATCAGTGAAGGACAGGGGCGTAATGAGCAGTTCTTC.

This chain's CDR3 is CASSQDPGTEQGYTF. The CDR3 bases are TGTGCCAGCAGCCAAGATCCCGGGACGGAACAAGGCTACACCTTC. The genes are TRBV14 and TRBJ1-2; TRBD1 might be the D (5 bases). With 0 bases removed from V and 8 bases from J, the gap between germline ends came to 16 bases. CDR3 size: 15 residues. The V gene's germline CDR1 is SGHDN and CDR2 FVKESK. The full variable domain, in which reference TRBV14 and TRBJ1-2 provide the parts outside the CDR3, is EAGVTQFPSHSVIEKGQTVTLRCDPISGHDNLYWYRRVMGKEIKFLLHFVKESKQDESGMPNNRFLAERTGGTYSTLKVQPAELEDSGVYFCASSQDPGTEQGYTFGSGTRLTVV.

J is TRBJ1-5 and V is TRBV18, with TRBD1 as a possible D gene (5 bases). The CDR3 spans 15 residues. Deletions cut 2 bases from V and 4 bases from J, with 12 bases between. The germline V gene encodes CDR1 KGHSH and CDR2 LQKENI. CDR3 coding DNA: TGTGCCAGCTCACCAATACAGGAGCAGAATCAGCCCCAGCATTTT. As protein: CASSPIQEQNQPQHF.

This clone occurred a few times. The V and J genes are TRBV9 and TRBJ2-3; D may be TRBD1 (6 bases). The CDR3 runs 14 residues. The V gene's germline CDR1 is SGDLS and CDR2 YYNGEE. V was pared by 6 bases and J by 3 bases, with 14 bases between. This chain's CDR3 is CASNGLGATDTQYF. In DNA form, the CDR3 reads TGTGCCAGCAACGGTCTGGGGGCAACAGATACGCAGTATTTT.

This clone came up many times. The chain links TRBV11-3 to TRBJ2-5; D tentatively fits TRBD1 or TRBD2 (5 bases each). V lost 8 bases, J lost 2 bases, and 18 bases lay in between. The CDR3 covers 15 residues. Germline V CDR1 and CDR2: SGHNT, YENEEA. CDR3 loop: CASGILAGGQETQYF. CDR3 DNA sequence: TGTGCCAGCGGCATATTAGCTGGGGGACAAGAGACCCAGTACTTC. Using reference TRBV11-3 and TRBJ2-5 for the parts outside the CDR3, the full variable domain is EAGVVQSPRYKIIEKKQPVAFWCNPISGHNTLYWYLQNLGQGPELLIRYENEEAVDDSQLPKDRFSAERLKGVDSTLKIQPAELGDSAVYLCASGILAGGQETQYFGPGTRLLVL.

The V call is TRBV6-8, the J call TRBJ2-2; 9 bases agree with TRBD2. V dropped 10 bases and J dropped 2; count of bases not matched to a gene: 8. From germline, CDR1 is MNHGY and CDR2 SAAAGT. The CDR3 is made up of 15 amino acids. CDR3: CAIKSGGTNTGELFF. Here the CDR3 DNA reads TGTGCCATAAAGAGCGGGGGGACCAACACCGGGGAGCTGTTTTTT.

The chain has TRBV5-1 and TRBJ2-3; a weak D match, TRBD2 (5 bases). Trimming took 2 bases from V and 0 from J, leaving 10 bases between them. CDR3 size: 15 residues. The germline CDR1 and CDR2 sequences are SGHRS and YFSETQ. The CDR3 DNA reads as TGCGCCAGCAGCTTTTTCAGCGGTAGCACAGATACGCAGTATTTT. This sequence encodes CASSFFSGSTDTQYF.

This clone is classed as medium-sized. The V gene is TRBV11-3, the J gene TRBJ1-1; D uncertain. From germline, CDR1 is SGHNT and CDR2 YENEEA. The CDR3 is 14 amino acids. The V and J ends lost 2 bases and 2 bases respectively, with 9 bases between them. The CDR3 loop is CASSLRSRNTEAFF. In DNA form, the CDR3 reads TGTGCCAGCAGCTTACGGTCTCGAAACACTGAAGCTTTCTTT.

This clone was recorded at least ten times. The rearrangement links TRBV23-1 to TRBJ1-2, with a tentative D call TRBD1 (6 bases). TRBV23-1 belongs to the ORF category, with a function that is uncertain. CDR3 length: 15 amino acids. Trimming took off 6 bases at V and 4 bases at J, with 18 bases between the two ends. CDR3 DNA sequence: TGCGCCAGCAGCCAAACAGGGTCAAAGACCTATGGCTACACCTTC. Protein product: CASSQTGSKTYGYTF.

CDR3 amino acids: CASSQLPPRYSNQPQHF. DNA of the CDR3: TGTGCCAGTAGCCAGCTCCCCCCACGATATAGCAATCAGCCCCAGCATTTT. The chain carries TRBV19 and TRBJ1-5; D is undetermined. CDR1 is LNHDA, CDR2 SQIVND, per germline (reference sequence). This CDR3 is built from 17 residues. V was trimmed by 6 bases and J by 0 bases, leaving 18 bases between them.

The gene calls are TRBV6-8 and TRBJ1-4; unclear D gene. V was shortened by 6 bases and J by 6 bases, with 14 bases between the two germline ends. Germline CDR1 and CDR2: MNHGY and SAAAGT. This CDR3 has 14 amino acids. This CDR3 reads CASSPDGRDEKLFF. In DNA form, the CDR3 reads TGTGCCAGCAGCCCGGACGGAAGGGATGAAAAACTGTTTTTT.

The chain links TRBV6-8 to TRBJ1-2; the match to TRBD1 covers 7 bases. The CDR3 loop spans 13 amino acids. Germline CDR1 and CDR2: MNHGY and SAAAGT. V gave up 4 bases and J gave up 4 bases; unmatched junction bases: 3. This CDR3 is CASSFRGSYGYTF. Here the CDR3 DNA reads TGTGCCAGCAGTTTCAGGGGGTCCTATGGCTACACCTTC.